These T cell receptor beta chains were read from a single sample in a study of T cells after yellow fever vaccination. TCRdb reanalysed the 5' RACE reads using MiXCR and keeps one entry per CDR3 protein. The top ten clones hold about 17% of a sample with fewer than 450,000 distinct CDR3 sequences, roughly 12% of them seen once. This specimen was PBMCs, taken on the day of the first yellow fever vaccination. These receptors all stem from a man aged 18-30 years who received the YFV17D yellow fever vaccine. The CDR3 runs from the conserved cysteine through the conserved F or W. The order of the fields is J gene, clone size, D gene, V gene, CDR3 DNA, CDR3 protein. The D gene is left open where the match is weak. Only some rows state a clone size, as once, few, many or a class for expanded clones.

TRBJ2-5	many	TRBD1	TRBV5-1	TGCGCCAGCACTCCCGACAGGGACCAAGAGACCCAGTACTTC	CASTPDRDQETQYF
TRBJ1-6	few	TRBD1	TRBV5-1	TGCGCCAGCAGCATAACAGGGGATAACGCACCCCTCCACTTT	CASSITGDNAPLHF
TRBJ2-2	NA	TRBD2	TRBV24-1	TGTGCCACCAGTGCATCCGGGACTAGCGGGACCGGGGAGCTGTTTTTT	CATSASGTSGTGELFF
TRBJ2-2	NA	NA	TRBV2	TGTGCCAGCAGTGATTTGCCCGCCGGGGAGCTGTTTTTT	CASSDLPAGELFF
TRBJ1-4	many	NA	TRBV7-2	TGTGCCAGCAGCTTAAGTGCGGTGAATGAAAAACTGTTTTTT	CASSLSAVNEKLFF
TRBJ2-1	NA	NA	TRBV15	TGTGCCACCACCGGACACGGTGAGCAGTTCTTC	CATTGHGEQFF
TRBJ1-2	NA	TRBD1	TRBV12-3/TRBV12-4	TGTGCCAGCAGCTTCGGGGGAGGGGGCGCCTATGGCTACACCTTC	CASSFGGGGAYGYTF
TRBJ2-3	NA	NA	TRBV5-6	TGTGCCAGCAGCCCCTCAGGCGACAGGTACACAGATACGCAGTATTTT	CASSPSGDRYTDTQYF
TRBJ2-1	once	NA	TRBV5-1	TGCGCCAGCAGCTTGAGTGACTTGCAGTCCTACAATGAGCAGTTCTTC	CASSLSDLQSYNEQFF
TRBJ2-7	few	TRBD1	TRBV10-3	TGTGCCATCAGTGTCTTCGCCGGGACAGGGGGTTCCTCCTACGAGCAGTACTTC	CAISVFAGTGGSSYEQYF
TRBJ2-5	many	NA	TRBV5-6	TGTGCCAGCAGCTTGGGGGCAGGGCGGGAGACCCAGTACTTC	CASSLGAGRETQYF
TRBJ1-1	NA	NA	TRBV18	TGTGCCAGCTCACCACAGGGAAGGCGAGACACTGAAGCTTTCTTT	CASSPQGRRDTEAFF
TRBJ2-5	NA	NA	TRBV6-2/TRBV6-3	TGTGCCAGCAGTTACCTCCAGGGGGGGGAGACCAAGTACTTC	CASSYLQGGETKYF
TRBJ2-5	few	TRBD1	TRBV7-9	TGTGCCAGCCTCTCTCTCCCCGGCGTAGGACAGGGGGAAGAGACCCAGTACTTC	CASLSLPGVGQGEETQYF
TRBJ2-7	NA	NA	TRBV6-5	TGTGCCAGCAGTTACTCCGGGGCGCGCGAGCAGTACTTC	CASSYSGAREQYF
TRBJ2-1	few	NA	TRBV5-1	TGCGCCAGCAGCCAAACTGTGTTGGGGCAGTGGAATGAGCAGTTCTTC	CASSQTVLGQWNEQFF
TRBJ2-1	few	TRBD2	TRBV5-8	TGTGCCAGCACCTGGACTAGCGGGGACAATGAGCAGTTCTTC	CASTWTSGDNEQFF
TRBJ2-4	few	TRBD2	TRBV6-2/TRBV6-3	TGTGCCAGCTCGTCTAGCGGGGCTGGGTACTTC	CASSSSGAGYF
TRBJ1-1	few	NA	TRBV12-3/TRBV12-4	TGTGCCTGTTCGATAGTGGGGAACACTGAAGCTTTCTTT	CACSIVGNTEAFF
TRBJ1-1	few	NA	TRBV7-9	TGTGCCAGCAGCTTAGTGCGGGGGGACACTGAAGCTTTCTTT	CASSLVRGDTEAFF
TRBJ1-2	few	TRBD1	TRBV27	TGTGCCAGCAGTTTATCGGGCAGGGGGTATGGCTACACCTTC	CASSLSGRGYGYTF
TRBJ2-1	many	NA	TRBV4-3	TGCGCCAGCAGCCAGGACAGTCTCAATGAGCAGTTCTTC	CASSQDSLNEQFF
TRBJ1-5	few	TRBD1	TRBV5-1	TGCGCCAGCAGCTCCGGACAGGGAGTAGGGAGCAATCAGCCCCAGCATTTT	CASSSGQGVGSNQPQHF
TRBJ1-3	few	NA	TRBV9	TGTGCCAGCAGCAACCTCCGGGACACCTCTGGAAACACCATATATTTT	CASSNLRDTSGNTIYF
TRBJ1-2	NA	TRBD1	TRBV20-1	TGCAGTGCTCCCGGACAGGGCGAGGTTGGCTACACCTTC	CSAPGQGEVGYTF
TRBJ2-7	few	TRBD1	TRBV4-3	TGCGCCAGCAGCCAAGATACGACAGGGGGCTTGGTTGTAGGCTACGAGCAGTACTTC	CASSQDTTGGLVVGYEQYF
TRBJ2-5	NA	NA	TRBV7-2	TGTGCCAGCAGCCCAACGTGGCAAGAGACCCAGTACTTC	CASSPTWQETQYF
TRBJ2-5	few	NA	TRBV11-1	TGTGCCAGCAGCTTAGATAGGATTCGTGTAGAGACCCAGTACTTC	CASSLDRIRVETQYF
TRBJ2-7	NA	TRBD1	TRBV7-9	TGTGCCAGCAGCCAGAGACAGGGGTTGAGCTCCTACGAGCAGTACTTC	CASSQRQGLSSYEQYF
TRBJ2-7	few	NA	TRBV27	TGTGCCAGCAGTCCACAGGGTTGGTACGAGCAGTACTTC	CASSPQGWYEQYF
TRBJ2-5	NA	TRBD1	TRBV12-3/TRBV12-4	TGTGCCAGCAGAACAGGGGGGCAGTCTAGTCTTAGCTACTTC	CASRTGGQSSLSYF
TRBJ2-1	NA	TRBD2	TRBV7-9	TGTGCCAGCAGCTTAACTAATACGGCTAGCGGGTACAATGAGCAGTTCTTC	CASSLTNTASGYNEQFF
TRBJ2-5	few	NA	TRBV10-3	TGTGCCAGTGGGAGTTTCTTAACGGCCCAGTACTTC	CASGSFLTAQYF
TRBJ2-5	NA	NA	TRBV19	TGTGCCAGTAGTATGGGCAAGGAGACCCAGTACTTC	CASSMGKETQYF
TRBJ1-1	NA	NA	TRBV6-5	TGTGCCAGCAGTTACTTTACGGGCAGGAACACTGAAGCTTTCTTT	CASSYFTGRNTEAFF
TRBJ1-6	few	NA	TRBV29-1	TGCGCTTGTGGGCACTCCTATAATTCACCCCTCCACTTT	CACGHSYNSPLHF
TRBJ2-1	few	NA	TRBV3-1	TGTGCCAGCAGCCAAAATGTCAACCACCGGGATGAGCAGTTCTTC	CASSQNVNHRDEQFF
TRBJ2-3	few	NA	TRBV6-5	TGTGCCAGCAGTTACTCCTCAGTTAGCACAGATACGCAGTATTTT	CASSYSSVSTDTQYF
TRBJ2-5	NA	NA	TRBV12-3/TRBV12-4	TGTGCCAGCAGAAAACAGGGTTCGGAGACCCAGTACTTC	CASRKQGSETQYF
TRBJ1-6	NA	NA	TRBV30	TGTGCCTGGAGTGTACGGGCGAGCGGTTCACCCCTCCACTTT	CAWSVRASGSPLHF
TRBJ1-3	NA	NA	TRBV6-1	TGTGCCAGCAGTGAGGGGGGATCTGGAAACACCATATATTTT	CASSEGGSGNTIYF
TRBJ2-5	many	NA	TRBV9	TGTGCCAGCAGCGTAATGGGGGAAAAACAAGAGACCCAGTACTTC	CASSVMGEKQETQYF
TRBJ2-1	many	TRBD2	TRBV5-5	TGTGCCAGCAGCTTGCGTTCACCGGGACTAGAATCCCCTGAGCAGTTCTTC	CASSLRSPGLESPEQFF
TRBJ1-2	many	NA	TRBV6-2/TRBV6-3	TGTGCCAGCAGTGTCGGGGCGGACTATGGCTACACCTTC	CASSVGADYGYTF
TRBJ1-6	NA	NA	TRBV15	TGTGCCACCAGCAGAGATCTGGGATATTCACCCCTCCACTTT	CATSRDLGYSPLHF
TRBJ2-3	few	TRBD2	TRBV29-1	TGCAGCGTTCGACTAGCGGGGGACTCCCATACGCAGTATTTT	CSVRLAGDSHTQYF
TRBJ2-3	NA	TRBD2	TRBV4-2	TGTGCCAGCAGCCAAGATATGCAAGCGGGGGGGCAAGATACGCAGTATTTT	CASSQDMQAGGQDTQYF
TRBJ2-3	few	TRBD2	TRBV6-2/TRBV6-3	TGTGCCAGCAGTTACTTAGCGTCCGGGACTAGCGGGATGGGCGTCACAGATACGCAGTATTTT	CASSYLASGTSGMGVTDTQYF
TRBJ1-4	many	NA	TRBV10-3	TGTGCCATCAGAGGGACGGATAATGAAAAACTGTTTTTT	CAIRGTDNEKLFF
TRBJ2-3	NA	TRBD2	TRBV18	TGTGCCAGCTCACCAAAAACTAGCGGGGGATTAGATACGCAGTATTTT	CASSPKTSGGLDTQYF
TRBJ1-3	NA	NA	TRBV2	TGTGCCAGCACCAGTTACTCTGGAAACACCATATATTTT	CASTSYSGNTIYF
TRBJ2-5	once	NA	TRBV5-6	TGTGCCAGCAGCTCATCAGGGTTCCAAGAGACCCAGTACTTC	CASSSSGFQETQYF
TRBJ2-3	NA	TRBD2	TRBV6-6	TGTGCCGCGGGGGGGCTGGATACAGATACGCAGTATTTT	CAAGGLDTDTQYF
TRBJ2-2	NA	NA	TRBV28	TGTGCCAGCAGTTTCCAGGGCGCGAACACCGGGGAGCTGTTTTTT	CASSFQGANTGELFF
TRBJ2-3	NA	NA	TRBV4-3	TGCGCCAGCAGCCAAGCTAGGACCCAACTCGATACGCAGTATTTT	CASSQARTQLDTQYF
TRBJ2-1	few	NA	TRBV6-5	TGTGCCAGCAGTTACTCCTGGGCAGAAAACAATGAGCAGTTCTTC	CASSYSWAENNEQFF
TRBJ2-3	NA	NA	TRBV12-3/TRBV12-4	TGTGCCAGCACTGCCCAGGGGTGGACGCAGTATTTT	CASTAQGWTQYF